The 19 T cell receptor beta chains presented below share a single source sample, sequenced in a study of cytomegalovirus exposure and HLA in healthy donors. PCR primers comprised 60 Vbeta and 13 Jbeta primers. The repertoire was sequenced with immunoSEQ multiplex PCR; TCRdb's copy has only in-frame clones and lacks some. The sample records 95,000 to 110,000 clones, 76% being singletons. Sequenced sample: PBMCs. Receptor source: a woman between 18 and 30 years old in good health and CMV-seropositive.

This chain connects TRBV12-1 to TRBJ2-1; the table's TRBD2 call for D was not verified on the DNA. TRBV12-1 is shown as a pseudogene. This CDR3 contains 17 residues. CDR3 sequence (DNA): TGTGCCAGCAGCTTTGGGAGACTAGCAGGTTCGGGCAATGAGCAGTTCTTC. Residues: CASSFGRLAGSGNEQFF.

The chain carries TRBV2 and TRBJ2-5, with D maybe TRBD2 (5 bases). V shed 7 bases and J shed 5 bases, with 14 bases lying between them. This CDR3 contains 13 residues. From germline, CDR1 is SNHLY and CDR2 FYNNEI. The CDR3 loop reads CASNEGWAETQYF. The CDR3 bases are TGTGCCAGCAACGAGGGTTGGGCGGAGACCCAGTACTTC.

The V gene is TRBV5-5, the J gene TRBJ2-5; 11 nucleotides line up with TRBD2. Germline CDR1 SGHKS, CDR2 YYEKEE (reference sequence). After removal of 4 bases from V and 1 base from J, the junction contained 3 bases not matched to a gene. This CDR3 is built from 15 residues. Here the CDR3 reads CASSKLAGVQETQYF. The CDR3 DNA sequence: TGTGCCAGCAGCAAACTAGCGGGAGTCCAAGAGACCCAGTACTTC.

The CDR3 loop reads CASSLRGARTEAFF. The CDR3 DNA follows: TGTGCCAGCAGTTTACGGGGGGCGCGCACTGAAGCTTTCTTT. V and J are TRBV27 and TRBJ1-1; the D gene is possibly TRBD1 (6 bases). CDR3 length: 14 amino acids. CDR1 and CDR2 (germline): MNHEY, SMNVEV (reference sequence). The germline V and J ends were trimmed by 2 bases and 4 bases, with 11 bases remaining between them.

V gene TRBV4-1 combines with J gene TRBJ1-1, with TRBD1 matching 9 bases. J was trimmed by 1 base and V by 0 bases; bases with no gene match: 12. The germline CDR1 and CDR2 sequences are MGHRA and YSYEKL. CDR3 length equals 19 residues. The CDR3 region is CASSQDRGGTGFGNTEAFF. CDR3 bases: TGCGCCAGCAGCCAAGATCGCGGCGGGACAGGGTTCGGGAACACTGAAGCTTTCTTT.

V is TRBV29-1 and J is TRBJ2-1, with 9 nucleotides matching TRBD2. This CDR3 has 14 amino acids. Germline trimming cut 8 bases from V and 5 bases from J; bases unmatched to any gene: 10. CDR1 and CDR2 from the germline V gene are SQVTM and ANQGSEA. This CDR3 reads CSSSPRLADNEQFF. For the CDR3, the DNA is TGCAGCTCCTCCCCGCGACTAGCGGACAATGAGCAGTTCTTC.

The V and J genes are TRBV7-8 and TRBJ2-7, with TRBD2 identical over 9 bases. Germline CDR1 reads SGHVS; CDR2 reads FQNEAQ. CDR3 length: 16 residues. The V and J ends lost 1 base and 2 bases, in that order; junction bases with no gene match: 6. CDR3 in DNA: TGTGCCAGCAGCTTAGAAGGACTAGCGCCCGCCTACGAGCAGTACTTC. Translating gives CASSLEGLAPAYEQYF.

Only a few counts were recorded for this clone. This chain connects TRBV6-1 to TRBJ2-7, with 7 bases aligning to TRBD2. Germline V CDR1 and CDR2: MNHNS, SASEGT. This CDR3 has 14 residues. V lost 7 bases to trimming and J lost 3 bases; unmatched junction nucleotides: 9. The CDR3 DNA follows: TGTGCCAGCATTATGGGGGGGTTCCTCTACGAGCAGTACTTC. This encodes CASIMGGFLYEQYF.

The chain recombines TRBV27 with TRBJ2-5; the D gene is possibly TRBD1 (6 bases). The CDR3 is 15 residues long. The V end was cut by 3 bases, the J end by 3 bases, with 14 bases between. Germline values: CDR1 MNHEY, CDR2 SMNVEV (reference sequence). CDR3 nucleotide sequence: TGTGCCAGCAGTTTCTGGGGGCTAGCTAAAGAGACCCAGTACTTC. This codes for CASSFWGLAKETQYF.

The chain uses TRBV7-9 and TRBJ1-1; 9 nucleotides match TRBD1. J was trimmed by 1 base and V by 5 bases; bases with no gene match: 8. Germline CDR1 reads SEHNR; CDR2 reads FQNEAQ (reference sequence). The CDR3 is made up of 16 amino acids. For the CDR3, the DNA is TGTGCCAGCAGCCTAAGGGACAGGGTGGCGAACACTGAAGCTTTCTTT. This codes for CASSLRDRVANTEAFF.

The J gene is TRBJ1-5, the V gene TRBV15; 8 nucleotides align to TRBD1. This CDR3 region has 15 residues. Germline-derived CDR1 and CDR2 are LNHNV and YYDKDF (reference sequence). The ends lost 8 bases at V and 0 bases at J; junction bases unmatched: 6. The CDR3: CATEPTGDSNQPQHF. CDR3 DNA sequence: TGTGCCACCGAACCGACAGGGGATAGCAATCAGCCCCAGCATTTT.

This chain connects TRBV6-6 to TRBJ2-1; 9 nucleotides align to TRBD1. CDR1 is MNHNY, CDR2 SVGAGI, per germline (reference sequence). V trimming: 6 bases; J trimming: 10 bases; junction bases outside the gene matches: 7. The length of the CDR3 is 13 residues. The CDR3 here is CASSPGTGNEQFF. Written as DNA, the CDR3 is TGTGCCAGCAGCCCCGGGACAGGGAACGAGCAGTTCTTC.

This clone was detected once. CDR3 protein: CASSLGTGIYEQYF. The CDR3, as DNA: TGTGCCAGCAGCTTGGGGACAGGGATCTACGAGCAGTACTTC. The chain has TRBV5-6 and TRBJ2-7; 8 bases are shared with TRBD1. J was trimmed by 3 bases and V by 0 bases; bases with no gene match: 2. The germline V gene encodes CDR1 SGHDT and CDR2 YYEEEE. The CDR3 extends over 14 amino acids.

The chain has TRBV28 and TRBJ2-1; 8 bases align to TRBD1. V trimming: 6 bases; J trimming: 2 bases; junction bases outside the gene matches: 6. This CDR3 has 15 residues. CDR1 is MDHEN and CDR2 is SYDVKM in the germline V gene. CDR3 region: CASSMTGVPYNEQFF. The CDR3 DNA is TGTGCCAGCAGCATGACAGGGGTGCCCTACAATGAGCAGTTCTTC.

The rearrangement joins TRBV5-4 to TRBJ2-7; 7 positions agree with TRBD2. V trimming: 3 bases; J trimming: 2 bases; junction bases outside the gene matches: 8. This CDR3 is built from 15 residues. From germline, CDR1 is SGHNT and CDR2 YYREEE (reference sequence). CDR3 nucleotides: TGTGCCAGCAGCTCAGCTAGCGGTAGCACCTACGAGCAGTACTTC. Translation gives CASSSASGSTYEQYF.

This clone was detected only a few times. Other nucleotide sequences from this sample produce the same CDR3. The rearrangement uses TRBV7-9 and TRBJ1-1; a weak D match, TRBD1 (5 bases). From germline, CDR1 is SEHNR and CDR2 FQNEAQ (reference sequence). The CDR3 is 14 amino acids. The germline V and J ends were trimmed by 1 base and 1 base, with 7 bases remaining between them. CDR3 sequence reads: CASSLGQQNTEAFF. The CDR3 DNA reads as TGTGCCAGCAGCTTAGGACAGCAGAACACTGAAGCTTTCTTT.

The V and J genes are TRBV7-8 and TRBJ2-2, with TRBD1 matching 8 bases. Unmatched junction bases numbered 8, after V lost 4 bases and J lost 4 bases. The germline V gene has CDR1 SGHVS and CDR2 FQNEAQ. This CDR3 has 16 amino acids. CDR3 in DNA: TGTGCCAGCAGCTCCCTCAGGGGGCGAGCCACCGGGGAGCTGTTTTTT. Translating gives CASSSLRGRATGELFF.

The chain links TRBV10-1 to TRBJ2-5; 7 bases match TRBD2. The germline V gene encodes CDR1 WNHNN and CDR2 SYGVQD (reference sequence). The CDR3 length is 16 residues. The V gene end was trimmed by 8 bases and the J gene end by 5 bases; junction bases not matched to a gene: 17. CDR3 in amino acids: CASPARELGGGETQYF. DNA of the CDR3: TGCGCCAGCCCGGCTAGGGAGTTGGGGGGAGGGGAGACCCAGTACTTC.

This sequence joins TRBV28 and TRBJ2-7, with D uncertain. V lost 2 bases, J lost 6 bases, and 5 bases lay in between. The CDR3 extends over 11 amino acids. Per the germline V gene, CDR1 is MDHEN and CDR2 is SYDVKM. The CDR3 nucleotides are TGTGCCAGCAGTTTAGTGAGCGAGCAGTACTTC. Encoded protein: CASSLVSEQYF.